Sequencing of this T cell receptor (beta chain) was carried out in a study of T-cell memory formation after mild COVID-19. Whole-study findings and limits: Cross-reactive memory appears to have joined, as suggested by some responding clones showing up in pre-infection memory.

The V and J ends lost 3 bases and 3 bases, in that order; junction bases with no gene match: 6. This CDR3 has 15 residues. CDR1 is PRHDT, CDR2 FYEKMQ, per germline (reference sequence). Concerning this clonotype itself: Its specificity is unknown.

TCRdb re-called the 5' RACE reads with MiXCR, one entry per CDR3 protein. The table includes 550,000 to 600,000 distinct CDR3 sequences, roughly 17% detected once. The sequenced sample was PBMCs or a T cell subset sorted from them (not recorded which). The receptor's source is an adult woman who had mild COVID-19 (a few samples of this study predate the infection). Cell type and time point are not known. The rearrangement uses TRBV13 and TRBJ1-1; 8 bases are a match to TRBD1. CDR3 nucleotide sequence: TGTGCCAGCAGCTTCGGGGCAGGGGGCCACACTGAAGCTTTCTTT. Its translation: CASSFGAGGHTEAFF.